This record concerns one T cell receptor beta chain sequence. The source of the sample is a study of blood T cell repertoires in COVID-19. Overall study: Donors in the United States, Italy and Spain gave samples during acute or convalescent COVID-19. PBMCs, B-cell-depleted T cells, or T cells were the source of the cDNA or gDNA that made up the material.

Per the original data handling: Reference gene primer amplification gave estimated nucleated cell counts. The protocol was immunoSEQ multiplex PCR, while the TCRdb copy is restricted to in-frame clones and leaves out a portion. That table is the source of V, J and clone size, and D and trimming were worked out from the DNA. The sample yields 35,000 to 50,000 clones, more than 70% seen once. Germline V gene sequence: CDR1 SGHNT, CDR2 YYREEE (reference sequence). This CDR3 region has 12 residues. V gave up 4 bases and J gave up 4 bases, with 8 bases separating them. The J gene is TRBJ1-2, the V gene TRBV5-4, with D perhaps matching TRBD1 (5 bases). This receptor was identified in a man between 60 and 75 years old with acute or convalescent COVID-19. The source material was peripheral blood. In DNA form, the CDR3 reads TGTGCCAGCAGCCGAGACAGCTATGGCTACACCTTC. Its protein is CASSRDSYGYTF. Supplemented by reference TRBV5-4 and TRBJ1-2, the full variable domain reads ETGVTQSPTHLIKTRGQQVTLRCSSQSGHNTVSWYQQALGQGPQFIFQYYREEENGRGNFPPRFSGLQFPNYSSELNVNALELDDSALYLCASSRDSYGYTFGSGTRLTVV.